The 18 T cell receptor beta chains reported below all come from one sample, sequenced in a study of cytomegalovirus exposure and HLA in healthy donors. A multiplex PCR was run with 60 Vbeta primers and 13 Jbeta primers. Sequencing used immunoSEQ multiplex PCR; TCRdb keeps in-frame clones, though not all of them. The profile shows approximately 92,000 clones, approximately 71% of them singletons. Sequencing was performed on PBMCs. The receptors shown here come from a man aged 45-65 years in good health and CMV-seronegative.

The chain links TRBV5-4 to TRBJ2-2; TRBD2 agrees at 7 bases. CDR3 length: 15 amino acids. Germline CDR1 SGHNT, CDR2 YYREEE (reference sequence). V shed 4 bases, J shed 5 bases, and the junction held 8 bases outside the gene matches. CDR3 in amino acids: CASSERGGRTGELFF. The CDR3 coding sequence is TGTGCCAGCAGCGAAAGGGGAGGGCGAACCGGGGAGCTGTTTTTT.

V gene TRBV29-1 combines with J gene TRBJ2-2; 7 nucleotides agree with TRBD1. The V gene's germline CDR1 is SQVTM and CDR2 ANQGSEA. The CDR3 totals 14 residues. Trimming took 4 bases from V and 5 from J; bases not matched to a gene: 7. This chain's CDR3 is CSVVIQGWTGELFF. The CDR3 DNA follows: TGCAGCGTTGTAATACAGGGGTGGACCGGGGAGCTGTTTTTT.

This chain connects TRBV18 to TRBJ2-7, with TRBD2 identical over 7 bases. The CDR3 consists of 15 residues. In germline, CDR1 is KGHSH, CDR2 LQKENI. Trimming at V came to 2 bases and at J to 1 base, leaving 5 bases not matched to a gene. The CDR3 reads CASSPAASGSYEQYV. The CDR3 DNA is TGTGCCAGCTCACCAGCGGCTAGCGGATCCTACGAGCAGTACGTC.

The rearrangement links TRBV2 to TRBJ2-2, with TRBD2 matching over 12 bases. CDR3 length equals 15 residues. Germline CDR1 reads SNHLY; CDR2 reads FYNNEI. Trimming cost V 5 bases and J 8 bases; bases outside gene matches: 6. This CDR3 reads CASSSSGRAGGELFF. CDR3 sequence (DNA): TGTGCCAGCAGTTCTAGCGGGAGGGCTGGTGGGGAGCTGTTTTTT.

This chain joins TRBV2 and TRBJ1-1, with TRBD1 matching over 11 bases. Germline lookup yields CDR1 SNHLY and CDR2 FYNNEI. With V trimmed by 8 bases and J by 1 base, 9 bases remained unmatched. The CDR3 loop spans 16 amino acids. The DNA of the CDR3 is TGTGCCAGCGCCTGGGGGACAGGGGGTCGGAACACTGAAGCTTTCTTT. Translation gives CASAWGTGGRNTEAFF.

This clone was detected a few times. V and J are TRBV28 and TRBJ1-2, with D possibly being TRBD1 (5 bases). This CDR3 is built from 14 residues. V was shortened by 3 bases and J by 7 bases, with 15 bases between the two germline ends. Per germline, CDR1 MDHEN and CDR2 SYDVKM. The CDR3 protein is CASSLSPGMGGYTF. DNA of the CDR3: TGTGCCAGCAGTTTGAGCCCAGGGATGGGTGGCTACACCTTC.

This chain connects TRBV7-3 to TRBJ2-1, with 12 nucleotides matching TRBD1. V trimming: 0 bases; J trimming: 7 bases; junction bases outside the gene matches: 7. CDR3 length: 17 amino acids. Germline V lookup: CDR1 SGHTA, CDR2 FQGTGA. CDR3 bases: TGTGCCAGCAGCTTAACGGTGGGACAGGGGGCGAGGAATGAGCAGTTCTTC. It specifies CASSLTVGQGARNEQFF.

The V call is TRBV6-1, the J call TRBJ1-6; D not certain. Per germline, CDR1 MNHNS and CDR2 SASEGT. CDR3 length: 17 residues. V shed 1 base and J shed 0 bases, with 10 bases lying between them. The CDR3, as DNA: TGTGCCAGCAGTGAAGTCGGGAAGAGCTCCTATAATTCACCCCTCCACTTT. This translates into CASSEVGKSSYNSPLHF.

V gene TRBV7-6 combines with J gene TRBJ1-4; TRBD1 agrees at 11 bases. Germline V gene lookup returns CDR1 SGHVS and CDR2 FNYEAQ. V was pared by 6 bases and J by 7 bases, with 10 bases of the junction left unmatched. The CDR3 loop spans 16 amino acids. This CDR3 is CASRGGVGTGGEKLFF. The CDR3 DNA follows: TGTGCCAGCAGGGGAGGCGTAGGGACAGGGGGTGAAAAACTGTTTTTT. Together with reference TRBV7-6 and TRBJ1-4, the CDR3 gives the full variable domain: GAGVSQSPRYKVTKRGQDVALRCDPISGHVSLYWYRQALGQGPEFLTYFNYEAQQDKSGLPNDRFSAERPEGSISTLTIQRTEQRDSAMYRCASRGGVGTGGEKLFFGSGTQLSVL.

This clone came up a few times. The V and J genes are TRBV11-2 and TRBJ2-7, with D perhaps TRBD1 (6 bases). V lost 4 bases and J lost 2, with 15 bases in between. The CDR3 runs to 15 residues. Looked up from germline, CDR1 is SGHAT and CDR2 is FQNNGV. The CDR3 region has the DNA TGTGCCAGCAGCTCGCGTCCGGGACACCCCTACGAGCAGTACTTC. Its protein product is CASSSRPGHPYEQYF.

The chain carries TRBV9 and TRBJ1-6, with D possibly being TRBD1 (5 bases). CDR1 is SGDLS, CDR2 YYNGEE, per germline. Trimming removed 4 bases from V and 7 bases from J, with 12 bases in between. The CDR3 contains 14 residues. The CDR3 DNA follows: TGTGCCAGCAGCAGTAGACAGACGAATTCACCCCTCCACTTT. This gives the protein CASSSRQTNSPLHF.

The chain has TRBV18 and TRBJ2-7; D gene uncertain. Per the germline V gene, CDR1 is KGHSH and CDR2 is LQKENI. The CDR3 loop spans 13 amino acids. The ends were cut back, 3 bases at V and 3 bases at J, with 9 bases in the middle. The DNA of the CDR3 is TGTGCCAGCTCACCTTCAGATTACTACGAGCAGTACTTC. Its protein product is CASSPSDYYEQYF.

This clone appeared a few times. This rearrangement joins TRBV7-8 to TRBJ2-3; 10 bases fit TRBD2. The CDR3 length is 18 residues. The V gene's germline CDR1 is SGHVS and CDR2 FQNEAQ. V was pared by 5 bases and J by 3 bases, with 14 bases of the junction left unmatched. CDR3 nucleotide sequence: TGTGCCAGCAGCCCCCGCCAGCCTAGCGGGAGCTTTACAGATACGCAGTATTTT. Protein: CASSPRQPSGSFTDTQYF.

This chain links TRBV16 with TRBJ1-2, with D possibly being TRBD1 (5 bases). The germline V gene encodes CDR1 KGHSY and CDR2 FQNENV. This CDR3 contains 17 residues. Between the trimmed V and J ends, which lost 0 bases and 4 bases, there was a span of 18 bases. The CDR3 bases are TGTGCCAGCAGCCAATCGGAGGGGCAGGGATTTTCCTATGGCTACACCTTC. It encodes CASSQSEGQGFSYGYTF. Together with reference TRBV16 and TRBJ1-2, the CDR3 gives the full variable domain: GEEVAQTPKHLVRGEGQKAKLYCAPIKGHSYVFWYQQVLKNEFKFLISFQNENVFDETGMPKERFSAKCLPNSPCSLEIQATKLEDSAVYFCASSQSEGQGFSYGYTFGSGTRLTVV.

The genes are TRBV4-1 and TRBJ2-7; D perhaps matches TRBD1 (5 bases). The CDR3 spans 13 residues. Germline-derived CDR1 and CDR2 are MGHRA and YSYEKL. V lost 3 bases to trimming and J lost 3 bases, with 9 bases between them. The CDR3 protein is CASSQDQGYEQYF. Written as DNA, the CDR3 is TGCGCCAGCAGCCAGGATCAGGGCTACGAGCAGTACTTC.

This clone turned up a few times. The J gene is TRBJ2-1, the V gene TRBV9, with a possible D match to TRBD2 (6 bases). The CDR3 runs 15 residues. In germline, CDR1 is SGDLS, CDR2 YYNGEE. V was cut by 2 bases and J by 1 base, with 10 bases left in between. CDR3 sequence reads: CASSVWDSSYNEQFF. CDR3 bases: TGTGCCAGCAGCGTTTGGGACTCATCCTACAATGAGCAGTTCTTC.

V gene TRBV10-3 combines with J gene TRBJ2-7; TRBD1 is a possible D gene (5 bases). Germline CDR1 ENHRY, CDR2 SYGVKD. The CDR3 extends over 13 amino acids. The V gene lost 6 bases and the J gene lost 3 bases, with 12 bases spanning the gap. CDR3 region: CAIRGGRGYEQYF. CDR3 bases: TGTGCCATCAGGGGTGGAAGGGGCTACGAGCAGTACTTC.

In its sample, this clone was seen a few times. V usage is TRBV9 and J usage is TRBJ1-1, with D unclear. This CDR3 is 12 amino acids long. The ends were cut back, 0 bases at V and 6 bases at J, with 6 bases in the middle. CDR1 is SGDLS and CDR2 is YYNGEE in the germline V gene. CDR3 bases: TGTGCCAGCAGCGTAGATCAGTCTGAAGCTTTCTTT. It codes for CASSVDQSEAFF.